The 16 T cell receptor beta chains reported below all come from one sample, sequenced in a study of cytomegalovirus exposure and HLA in healthy donors. The study ran its PCR with 60 Vbeta and 13 Jbeta primers. TCRdb's table, derived via immunoSEQ multiplex PCR, lists solely in-frame clones and lacks some. The table includes 80,000 to 90,000 clones, 75% detected once. The sample taken for sequencing was PBMCs. All receptors derive from a man aged 35-49 years in good health and CMV-seronegative.

The V gene is TRBV5-1, the J gene TRBJ2-5; TRBD2 aligns across 8 bases. Germline V CDR1 and CDR2: SGHRS, YFSETQ. The CDR3 runs to 17 residues. V dropped 2 bases and J dropped 1; count of bases not matched to a gene: 10. DNA for the CDR3: TGCGCCAGCAGCTTCCCCGCATTAGCGGGGTTCCAAGAGACCCAGTACTTC. Translated, it gives CASSFPALAGFQETQYF. The variable domain in full, completed from reference TRBV5-1 and TRBJ2-5, reads KAGVTQTPRYLIKTRGQQVTLSCSPISGHRSVSWYQQTPGQGLQFLFEYFSETQRNKGNFPGRFSGRQFSNSRSEMNVSTLELGDSALYLCASSFPALAGFQETQYFGPGTRLLVL.

This clone turned up a few times. The chain has TRBV29-1 and TRBJ2-1, with 10 bases aligning to TRBD2. V trimming: 1 base; J trimming: 0 bases; junction bases outside the gene matches: 6. CDR3 length: 17 amino acids. CDR1 and CDR2 (germline): SQVTM, ANQGSEA. CDR3 bases: TGCAGCGTTGAAGGGCAACTAGCGGGATACTCCTACAATGAGCAGTTCTTC. Its protein product is CSVEGQLAGYSYNEQFF.

Turning to this clone: Compared with germline, one end of the junction differs, possibly owing to a read error. Here the CDR3 DNA reads TGTGCCAGCAGCACCGGACGGGAGCCCCCTAATTCACCCCTCAACTTT. Translating gives CASSTGREPPNSPLNF. The chain links TRBV7-9 to TRBJ1-6; D uncertain. The CDR3 totals 16 residues. The germline gives CDR1 SEHNR, CDR2 FQNEAQ (reference sequence).

DNA of the CDR3: TGTGCCAGCAGTTACCGGCAGGGAAGCACAGATACGCAGTATTTT. This gives the protein CASSYRQGSTDTQYF. The gene calls are TRBV6-5 and TRBJ2-3; tentative D call: TRBD1 (5 bases). Germline values: CDR1 MNHEY, CDR2 SVGAGI. CDR3 length: 15 residues. The V end was cut by 2 bases, the J end by 0 bases, with 9 bases between.

This clone was observed a single time. V gene TRBV10-3 combines with J gene TRBJ2-7, with 7 bases matching TRBD2. V gave up 6 bases and J gave up 9 bases; unmatched junction bases: 11. The V gene's germline CDR1 is ENHRY and CDR2 SYGVKD. The CDR3 consists of 13 residues. The CDR3 DNA reads TGTGCCATCAGGTCCGGGACGGGGGGATTGCAGTACTTC. It yields the protein CAIRSGTGGLQYF.

The genes are TRBV28 and TRBJ1-2, with TRBD1 as a possible D gene (6 bases). Germline V gives CDR1 MDHEN, CDR2 SYDVKM. V was pared by 4 bases and J by 4 bases, with 16 bases between. The CDR3 consists of 15 residues. The CDR3 region has the DNA TGTGCCAGCAGTTCGGAGGGGGGGACTTTCTATGGCTACACCTTC. It encodes CASSSEGGTFYGYTF.

This chain uses TRBV29-1 with TRBJ2-2, with a weak D call TRBD1 (7 bases). This CDR3 region has 15 residues. V dropped 7 bases and J dropped 7 bases, with 22 bases sitting between them. Germline V gene lookup returns CDR1 SQVTM and CDR2 ANQGSEA. CDR3 in amino acids: CSAKGGRGEGGELFF. In nucleotides, the CDR3 is TGCAGCGCAAAAGGGGGCAGGGGGGAAGGCGGGGAGCTGTTTTTT.

The rearrangement joins TRBV28 to TRBJ2-2; D may be TRBD1 (6 bases). The germline V gene encodes CDR1 MDHEN and CDR2 SYDVKM. Trimming removed 6 bases from V and 2 bases from J, with 16 bases in between. CDR3 length: 16 residues. The CDR3 region is CASSTYGQLNTGELFF. In DNA, the CDR3 is TGTGCCAGCAGCACATACGGACAGTTAAACACCGGGGAGCTGTTTTTT.

This chain connects TRBV18 to TRBJ2-7; 10 bases are a match to TRBD1. Per germline, CDR1 KGHSH and CDR2 LQKENI. V shed 3 bases, J shed 2 bases, and the junction held 4 bases outside the gene matches. The CDR3 sequence is 15 residues long. CDR3: CASSPRDRGPYEQYF. For the CDR3, the DNA is TGTGCCAGCTCACCGAGGGACAGGGGACCCTACGAGCAGTACTTC.

The J gene is TRBJ2-7, the V gene TRBV27, with 10 positions matching TRBD1. Germline V gene lookup returns CDR1 MNHEY and CDR2 SMNVEV (reference sequence). CDR3 length equals 15 residues. Losses at the gene ends were 4 bases for V and 5 bases for J; bases not matched to a gene: 8. The CDR3 reads CASSSGQGDVHEQYF. The CDR3 DNA sequence: TGTGCCAGCAGTTCTGGACAGGGGGACGTTCACGAGCAGTACTTC.

The chain is built from TRBV6-6 and TRBJ2-5; unclear D gene. Looked up from germline, CDR1 is MNHNY and CDR2 is SVGAGI (reference sequence). Trimming took off 7 bases at V and 1 base at J, with 16 bases between the two ends. The CDR3 is 15 amino acids. DNA for the CDR3: TGTGCCAGCAAAGTAGGCTCTCGAGGCCAAGAGACCCAGTACTTC. Amino acid sequence: CASKVGSRGQETQYF.

This chain connects TRBV30 to TRBJ1-5; a possible D gene is TRBD1 (5 bases). Germline V gene data show CDR1 as GTSNPN and CDR2 as SVGIG (reference sequence). CDR3 size: 14 residues. V shed 2 bases and J shed 6 bases, with 14 bases lying between them. The CDR3 sequence is CAWSLGGGRQPQHF. CDR3 in DNA: TGTGCCTGGAGTCTCGGCGGGGGACGTCAGCCCCAGCATTTT.

The chain uses TRBV4-1 and TRBJ2-7; 11 bases match TRBD2. There are 16 residues in the CDR3. CDR1 is MGHRA and CDR2 is YSYEKL in the germline V gene. Losses at the gene ends were 6 bases for V and 2 bases for J; bases not matched to a gene: 9. CDR3 nucleotide sequence: TGCGCCAGCAGGTTCCAACTAGCGGGAGACACCTACGAGCAGTACTTC. It specifies CASRFQLAGDTYEQYF.

J is TRBJ1-1 and V is TRBV28; D might be TRBD1 (6 bases). The length of the CDR3 is 12 residues. CDR1 and CDR2 (germline): MDHEN, SYDVKM. Deletions cut 10 bases from V and 2 bases from J, with 11 bases between. CDR3 bases: TGTGCCATAACAGGGCCCAACACTGAAGCTTTCTTT. Its translation is CAITGPNTEAFF. Together with reference TRBV28 and TRBJ1-1, the CDR3 gives the full variable domain: DVKVTQSSRYLVKRTGEKVFLECVQDMDHENMFWYRQDPGLGLRLIYFSYDVKMKEKGDIPEGYSVSREKKERFSLILESASTNQTSMYLCAITGPNTEAFFGQGTRLTVV.

The rearrangement joins TRBV30 to TRBJ2-1, with no clear D. Trimming removed 2 bases at V and 4 bases at J, with 12 bases between. Germline V CDR1 and CDR2: GTSNPN, SVGIG (reference sequence). The CDR3 length is 14 residues. The CDR3: CAWSTLLEYNEQFF. The CDR3 nucleotides read TGTGCCTGGAGTACTCTTTTAGAATACAATGAGCAGTTCTTC.

For this clone: The germline gene is not matched at one end of the junction; a read error may be the cause. The chain joins TRBV7-9 to TRBJ2-2; 9 bases match TRBD1. CDR1 and CDR2 from the germline V gene are SEHNR and FQNEAQ (reference sequence). There are 14 residues in the CDR3. The CDR3 protein is CSSSSGQGHGELFF. Written as DNA, the CDR3 is TGTTCCAGCAGCTCGGGACAGGGCCACGGGGAGCTGTTTTTT.